Shown below are 22 T cell receptor beta chains from a single sample sequenced in a study of PD-1 blockade in classical Hodgkin lymphoma. Documented time point: cycle 4 day 1 (C4D1), after five to seven weeks of nivolumab. All trial patients relapsed after autologous stem cell transplantation. Sequenced by immunoSEQ multiplex PCR; TCRdb stores in-frame clones only, minus some. The sample consists of over 50,000 clones, roughly nine tenths of them appearing once. The input for sequencing was peripheral blood mononuclear cells (PBMCs), taken before the fourth cycle of nivolumab. The source is a human donor with classical Hodgkin lymphoma.

This clone was recorded only once. The rearrangement joins TRBV9 to TRBJ2-2, with 7 bases lining up with TRBD1. V dropped 4 bases and J dropped 1; count of bases not matched to a gene: 4. Looked up from germline, CDR1 is SGDLS and CDR2 is YYNGEE. The CDR3 sequence is 15 residues long. CDR3 coding DNA: TGTGCCAGCAGCTCACAGGGGAGGAACACCGGGGAGCTGTTTTTT. It codes for CASSSQGRNTGELFF.

This clone was recorded a few times. The J gene is TRBJ1-1, the V gene TRBV2; 7 bases match TRBD1. CDR1 and CDR2 from the germline V gene are SNHLY and FYNNEI. This CDR3 comprises 15 residues. V trimming: 3 bases; J trimming: 7 bases; junction bases outside the gene matches: 11. The chain's CDR3 is CASSDEGRGQSEAFF. The CDR3 region has the DNA TGTGCCAGCAGTGACGAGGGTAGGGGGCAGAGTGAAGCTTTCTTT.

The chain employs TRBV7-9 and TRBJ1-2; no clear D gene. The V end was cut by 8 bases, the J end by 4 bases, with 17 bases between. This CDR3 is 14 amino acids long. The germline CDR1 and CDR2 sequences are SEHNR and FQNEAQ (reference sequence). CDR3 region: CASGRLDGIYGYTF. The CDR3 DNA sequence: TGTGCCAGCGGGAGATTGGACGGGATCTATGGCTACACCTTC.

This sequence joins TRBV10-2 and TRBJ2-7; 8 bases line up with TRBD1. Germline V CDR1 and CDR2: WSHSY, SAAADI. CDR3 length equals 13 residues. With V trimmed by 9 bases and J by 5 bases, 9 bases remained unmatched. CDR3 protein: CASSGTGIHEQYF. CDR3 coding DNA: TGCGCCAGTTCCGGGACAGGAATCCACGAGCAGTACTTC.

CDR3 protein: CASSPPPQRRDTIYF. In DNA, the CDR3 is TGCGCCAGCAGTCCCCCACCTCAAAGGCGGGACACCATATATTTT. This chain uses TRBV10-1 with TRBJ1-3, with unresolved D. Germline V gene lookup returns CDR1 WNHNN and CDR2 SYGVQD (reference sequence). The CDR3 contains 15 residues. Trimming removed 5 bases at V and 8 bases at J, with 19 bases between.

The chain carries TRBV5-1 and TRBJ1-1, with D hard to call. The V end lost 4 bases, the J end lost 4 bases, and 17 bases lay between the germline ends. The CDR3 runs 15 residues. The germline V gene encodes CDR1 SGHRS and CDR2 YFSETQ. The DNA for the CDR3 is TGCGCCAGCAGCCCGGACCTGAGAACAAGCACTGAAGCTTTCTTT. Protein product: CASSPDLRTSTEAFF.

The rearrangement links TRBV7-8 to TRBJ2-7; TRBD2 aligns across 8 bases. V was clipped by 4 bases and J by 2 bases; unmatched bases: 13. The CDR3 loop spans 17 amino acids. Germline loops: CDR1 SGHVS, CDR2 FQNEAQ. The CDR3 DNA follows: TGTGCCAGCAGCTCATACGCGGGGGGCGTATTTGCCTACGAGCAGTACTTC. Translating it yields CASSSYAGGVFAYEQYF.

The V and J genes are TRBV5-1 and TRBJ1-4, with a tentative D call TRBD1 (5 bases). Germline V gene data show CDR1 as SGHRS and CDR2 as YFSETQ. V dropped 1 base and J dropped 13 bases, with 11 bases sitting between them. This CDR3 has 12 residues. The CDR3 protein is CASSLSGSGLFF. CDR3 bases: TGCGCCAGCAGCTTGTCAGGGTCTGGACTGTTTTTT.

This clone has just one count. The chain is built from TRBV10-3 and TRBJ2-1, with 13 bases matching TRBD2. V lost 6 bases and J lost 0; bases outside the gene matches: 8. Per the germline V gene, CDR1 is ENHRY and CDR2 is SYGVKD. CDR3 length equals 18 residues. The CDR3 loop is CAIRLGTSGKSSYNEQFF. The CDR3 DNA reads TGTGCCATCAGACTCGGGACTAGCGGGAAGAGCTCCTACAATGAGCAGTTCTTC.

The V call is TRBV19, the J call TRBJ2-3; either TRBD1 or TRBD2 may supply D (6 bases each). The CDR3 is 15 residues long. V was trimmed by 5 bases and J by 4 bases, leaving 16 bases between them. Germline V gives CDR1 LNHDA, CDR2 SQIVND (reference sequence). CDR3 region: CASSFVGGGPDTQYF. CDR3 DNA: TGTGCCAGTAGTTTTGTAGGTGGGGGGCCAGATACGCAGTATTTT.

V and J are TRBV5-1 and TRBJ2-3; TRBD1 is a possible D gene (5 bases). The germline V gene has CDR1 SGHRS and CDR2 YFSETQ. The V and J ends lost 3 bases and 0 bases respectively, with 11 bases between them. The CDR3 runs 15 residues. The CDR3 bases are TGCGCCAGCAGCTCGACAGTGGGAAGCACAGATACGCAGTATTTT. Protein product: CASSSTVGSTDTQYF.

This clone was seen a handful of times. The chain combines TRBV29-1 with TRBJ1-1; D unclear. With 4 bases removed from V and 4 bases from J, the gap between germline ends came to 10 bases. The CDR3 contains 12 residues. The germline gives CDR1 SQVTM, CDR2 ANQGSEA. The CDR3 sequence is CSVGGEGTEAFF. CDR3 coding DNA: TGCAGCGTTGGTGGGGAGGGCACTGAAGCTTTCTTT.

This chain joins TRBV7-2 and TRBJ1-5, with D unresolved. Trimming left V 1 base short and J 0 bases short, with 7 bases between. The CDR3 covers 15 residues. CDR1 is SGHTA and CDR2 is FQGNSA in the germline V gene. CDR3 DNA: TGTGCCAGCAGCTTAGTCGGGGATAGCAATCAGCCCCAGCATTTT. It encodes CASSLVGDSNQPQHF.

The rearrangement joins TRBV7-2 to TRBJ2-3; the D is unclear. Germline V gives CDR1 SGHTA, CDR2 FQGNSA. The CDR3 consists of 12 residues. V lost 6 bases, J lost 6 bases, and 10 bases lay in between. The CDR3 sequence is CASSLSGDTQYF. As DNA, the CDR3 is TGTGCCAGCAGTCTTAGTGGGGATACGCAGTATTTT.

This chain links TRBV11-2 with TRBJ2-5; maybe TRBD2 (5 bases). In germline, CDR1 is SGHAT, CDR2 FQNNGV. This CDR3 region has 13 residues. V gave up 5 bases and J gave up 2 bases, with 9 bases separating them. Here the CDR3 DNA reads TGTGCCAGCAGCACCCGACTACAAGAGACCCAGTACTTC. It is translated as CASSTRLQETQYF.

This clone was seen more than once but under ten times. Other DNA sequences in the same sample also yield this CDR3. The chain links TRBV5-1 to TRBJ1-1; no clear D. Germline V gene data show CDR1 as SGHRS and CDR2 as YFSETQ. V was trimmed by 0 bases and J by 0 bases, leaving 3 bases between them. This CDR3 spans 13 amino acids. CDR3 in DNA: TGCGCCAGCAGCTTGGGCTTGAACACTGAAGCTTTCTTT. Its translation is CASSLGLNTEAFF.

Only one count was recorded for this clone. The gene calls are TRBV5-8 and TRBJ2-7; D unclear. Germline lookup yields CDR1 SGHTS and CDR2 YDEGEE. This CDR3 is 10 amino acids long. V dropped 5 bases and J dropped 13 bases, with 13 bases sitting between them. DNA of the CDR3: TGTGCCAGCAGTCGAACTCCCTACTACTTC. Protein sequence: CASSRTPYYF.

Here the CDR3 reads CASSLGDTEAFF. The DNA of the CDR3 is TGCGCCAGCAGCTTGGGGGACACTGAAGCTTTCTTT. The rearrangement uses TRBV5-1 and TRBJ1-1; the D is unclear. The CDR3 runs 12 residues. The germline V gene has CDR1 SGHRS and CDR2 YFSETQ. The ends were cut back, 0 bases at V and 3 bases at J, with 3 bases in the middle.

The chain has TRBV19 and TRBJ2-2; no clear D gene. CDR1 is LNHDA and CDR2 is SQIVND in the germline V gene (reference sequence). V dropped 3 bases and J dropped 4 bases, with 15 bases sitting between them. The length of the CDR3 is 16 residues. DNA for the CDR3: TGTGCCAGTAGTATCTCTGGGGTATTAGTCACCGGGGAGCTGTTTTTT. Amino acids: CASSISGVLVTGELFF. The whole variable domain, filled in from reference TRBV19 and TRBJ2-2, reads DGGITQSPKYLFRKEGQNVTLSCEQNLNHDAMYWYRQDPGQGLRLIYYSQIVNDFQKGDIAEGYSVSREKKESFPLTVTSAQKNPTAFYLCASSISGVLVTGELFFGEGSRLTVL.

To note about this clone: Other nucleotide sequences from this sample produce the same CDR3. This chain uses TRBV5-1 with TRBJ1-2; a weak D match, TRBD1 (6 bases). V was cut by 5 bases and J by 7 bases, with 15 bases left in between. Per germline, CDR1 SGHRS and CDR2 YFSETQ. This CDR3 contains 13 residues. Here the CDR3 reads CASSPEGGGGYTF. The CDR3, as DNA: TGCGCCAGCAGTCCGGAGGGGGGGGGTGGCTACACCTTC. Supplemented by reference TRBV5-1 and TRBJ1-2, the full variable domain reads KAGVTQTPRYLIKTRGQQVTLSCSPISGHRSVSWYQQTPGQGLQFLFEYFSETQRNKGNFPGRFSGRQFSNSRSEMNVSTLELGDSALYLCASSPEGGGGYTFGSGTRLTVV.

The J gene is TRBJ1-2, the V gene TRBV10-1; D unclear. The CDR3 has 13 residues. Germline lookup yields CDR1 WNHNN and CDR2 SYGVQD (reference sequence). V gave up 6 bases and J gave up 2 bases, with 10 bases separating them. The CDR3 loop reads CASSVQENYGYTF. In DNA, the CDR3 is TGCGCCAGCAGCGTACAAGAGAACTATGGCTACACCTTC.

The DNA of the CDR3 is TGTGCCAGCAGTTACTCTGGGGGTAGTACAGATACGCAGTATTTT. Amino acids: CASSYSGGSTDTQYF. The rearrangement joins TRBV6-6 to TRBJ2-3; D might be TRBD1 or TRBD2, each matching 5 bases. V lost 0 bases to trimming and J lost 3 bases, with 10 bases between them. This CDR3 spans 15 amino acids. CDR1 and CDR2 (germline): MNHNY, SVGAGI (reference sequence).